This TCR beta chain was profiled in a study of OX40 agonist ivuxolimab in advanced cancers. Overall study: 30% to 40% of patients had received prior checkpoint inhibitor therapy.

As concerns this clone: Its target is not known.

The CDR3 is 15 residues long. V was cut by 2 bases and J by 2 bases, with 12 bases left in between. Germline CDR1 MNHEY, CDR2 SMNVEV (reference sequence). Clones were read by immunoSEQ multiplex PCR, and TCRdb kept only the in-frame ones, dropping some. Here the sample spans over 70,000 clones, roughly 88% being singletons. Broader study findings: Circulating CD4+ and CD8+ T cells showed clonal expansion by week 6 at 0.1 to 3.0 mg/kg.

The clonotype originates from an adult with an advanced solid tumor such as melanoma, head and neck, liver or kidney cancer. The sequencing here drew on CD4+ or CD8+ T cells sorted from blood, taken in a trial of the OX40 agonist ivuxolimab. The chain uses TRBV27 and TRBJ2-5; D not resolved. CDR3 loop: CASSLTVGRQETQYF. The DNA of the CDR3 is TGTGCCAGCAGTTTAACGGTGGGAAGACAAGAGACCCAGTACTTC.